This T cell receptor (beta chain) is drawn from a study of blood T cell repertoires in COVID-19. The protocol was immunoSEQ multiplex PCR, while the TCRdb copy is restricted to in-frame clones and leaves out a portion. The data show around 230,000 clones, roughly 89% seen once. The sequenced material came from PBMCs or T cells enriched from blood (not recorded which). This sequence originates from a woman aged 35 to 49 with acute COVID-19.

In nucleotides, the CDR3 is TGTGCCAGCAGTTTAAGGACAGTTGGAGGTGAAAAACTGTTTTTT. As protein: CASSLRTVGGEKLFF. The V gene is TRBV28, the J gene TRBJ1-4, with a tentative D call TRBD1 (6 bases). V lost 2 bases to trimming and J lost 7 bases, with 14 bases between them. The CDR3 runs to 15 residues. Germline V lookup: CDR1 MDHEN, CDR2 SYDVKM.